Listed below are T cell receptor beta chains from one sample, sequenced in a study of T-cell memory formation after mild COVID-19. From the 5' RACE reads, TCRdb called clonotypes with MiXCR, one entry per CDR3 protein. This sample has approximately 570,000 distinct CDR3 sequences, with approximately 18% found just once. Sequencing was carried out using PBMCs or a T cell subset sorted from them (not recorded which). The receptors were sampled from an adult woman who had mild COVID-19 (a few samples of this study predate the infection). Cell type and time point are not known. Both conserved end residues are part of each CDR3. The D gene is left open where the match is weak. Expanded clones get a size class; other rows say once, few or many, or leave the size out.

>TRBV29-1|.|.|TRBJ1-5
CSVQDTPGEPQHF
TGCAGCGTTCAGGACACCCCAGGAGAGCCCCAGCATTTT
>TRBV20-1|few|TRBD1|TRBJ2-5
CSATTGTGVQETQYF
TGCAGTGCTACAACTGGGACAGGTGTTCAAGAGACCCAGTACTTC
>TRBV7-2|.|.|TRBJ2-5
CASSSRRKETQYF
TGTGCCAGCAGCTCTCGGAGAAAAGAGACCCAGTACTTC
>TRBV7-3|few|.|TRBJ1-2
CASSLQGMDGYTF
TGTGCCAGCAGCTTACAGGGGATGGATGGCTACACCTTC
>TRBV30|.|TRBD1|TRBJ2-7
CAHTGGNYEQYF
TGTGCGCACACAGGGGGCAACTACGAGCAGTACTTC
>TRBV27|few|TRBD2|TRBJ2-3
CASRSSGRAFSTDTQYF
TGTGCCAGCAGATCTAGCGGGAGGGCCTTCAGCACAGATACGCAGTATTTT
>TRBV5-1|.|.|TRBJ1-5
CASSTDRPQHF
TGCGCCAGCAGCACCGACAGGCCTCAGCATTTT
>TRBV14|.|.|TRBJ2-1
CASSQAGAGSYNEQFF
TGTGCCAGCAGCCAAGCAGGGGCGGGCTCCTACAATGAGCAGTTCTTC
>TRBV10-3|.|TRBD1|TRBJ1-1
CAISGQGWTEAFF
TGTGCCATCAGTGGACAGGGATGGACTGAAGCTTTCTTT
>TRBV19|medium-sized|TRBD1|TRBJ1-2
CASRAGTVNGYTF
TGTGCCAGTAGGGCCGGGACAGTAAACGGCTACACCTTC
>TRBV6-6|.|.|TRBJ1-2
CASSYSTLGSWSGYTF
TGTGCCAGCAGTTACTCGACTCTCGGCAGCTGGAGTGGCTACACCTTC
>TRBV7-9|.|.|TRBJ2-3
CATRDGANTQYF
TGTGCCACACGAGACGGGGCGAATACGCAGTATTTT
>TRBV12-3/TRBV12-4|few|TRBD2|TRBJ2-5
CASSLLGGREETQYF
TGTGCCAGCAGTTTATTGGGCGGGAGGGAAGAGACCCAGTACTTC
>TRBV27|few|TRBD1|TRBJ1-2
CASSPLDRAYGYTF
TGTGCCAGCAGTCCCCTGGACAGGGCCTATGGCTACACCTTC
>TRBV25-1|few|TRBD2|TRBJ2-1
CASSELTSGNWNEQFF
TGTGCCAGCAGTGAATTGACTAGCGGGAATTGGAATGAGCAGTTCTTC
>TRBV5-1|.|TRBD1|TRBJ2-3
CASSYDRGPTDTQYF
TGCGCCAGCAGTTATGACAGGGGGCCCACAGATACGCAGTATTTT
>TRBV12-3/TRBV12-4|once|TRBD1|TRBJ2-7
CSRRDRVYEQYF
TGTTCCAGGCGGGACAGGGTCTACGAGCAGTACTTC
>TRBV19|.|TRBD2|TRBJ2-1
CASRTGVSGNDEQFF
TGTGCCAGTAGAACAGGAGTAAGCGGGAATGATGAGCAGTTCTTC
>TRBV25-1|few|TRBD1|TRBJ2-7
CASSSQGALRQYF
TGTGCCAGCAGTAGTCAGGGGGCCCTACGGCAGTACTTC
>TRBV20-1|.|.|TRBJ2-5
CSAREGQGYETQYF
TGCAGTGCTAGAGAAGGGCAGGGGTACGAGACCCAGTACTTC